This is a list of T cell receptor beta chains from one sample in a study of Ad26.COV2.S vaccination and SARS-CoV-2 variants. Sequenced by immunoSEQ multiplex PCR; TCRdb stores in-frame clones only, minus some. This table holds under 150,000 clones, roughly 88% found once. The starting material was peripheral blood, obtained after recovery from COVID-19. Every receptor here comes from a human donor who had recovered from COVID-19. Both conserved end residues are trimmed from each CDR3. The D gene is left open where the match is weak.

J gene: TRBJ2-5; V gene: TRBV7-6; D gene: NA; CDR3 protein: ASSLGRSVETQY
J gene: TRBJ2-7; V gene: TRBV6-1; D gene: TRBD1; CDR3 protein: ASSEGTGGFYEQY
J gene: TRBJ1-1; V gene: TRBV18; D gene: TRBD1; CDR3 protein: ASSPAGQMNTEAF
J gene: TRBJ1-1; V gene: TRBV4-3; D gene: NA; CDR3 protein: ASSQERRPGTEAF
J gene: TRBJ1-1; V gene: TRBV4-3; D gene: NA; CDR3 protein: ASSQGTRGQVLFEAF
J gene: TRBJ1-1; V gene: TRBV5-1; D gene: NA; CDR3 protein: ASSFADTEAF
J gene: TRBJ2-7; V gene: TRBV11-2; D gene: NA; CDR3 protein: ASSLGRGPYEQY
J gene: TRBJ1-6; V gene: TRBV14; D gene: NA; CDR3 protein: ASSQALGSPLH
J gene: TRBJ1-6; V gene: TRBV2; D gene: NA; CDR3 protein: ASKPDNSPLH
J gene: TRBJ2-1; V gene: TRBV11-3; D gene: TRBD1; CDR3 protein: ASSLGTGAADEQF
J gene: TRBJ1-2; V gene: TRBV28; D gene: TRBD1; CDR3 protein: ASSPAGTGGRGYT
J gene: TRBJ2-2; V gene: TRBV5-1; D gene: NA; CDR3 protein: ASSRLEAGELF
J gene: TRBJ2-3; V gene: TRBV7-9; D gene: TRBD1; CDR3 protein: ASSTRQGSTDTQY
J gene: TRBJ2-7; V gene: TRBV7-9; D gene: NA; CDR3 protein: ASSLGEGSEQY
J gene: TRBJ1-1; V gene: TRBV7-2; D gene: NA; CDR3 protein: ASRKIGVNTEAF
J gene: TRBJ1-1; V gene: TRBV13; D gene: NA; CDR3 protein: ASSLRAMNTEAF
J gene: TRBJ2-3; V gene: TRBV27; D gene: NA; CDR3 protein: ASSRGRGDTDTQY
J gene: TRBJ2-1; V gene: TRBV14; D gene: TRBD2; CDR3 protein: ASSPSSGGLNWDEQF
J gene: TRBJ1-4; V gene: TRBV7-9; D gene: TRBD1; CDR3 protein: ASSLATGNEKLF
J gene: TRBJ2-2; V gene: TRBV19; D gene: NA; CDR3 protein: ASTTYSIGELF
J gene: TRBJ1-3; V gene: TRBV2; D gene: TRBD1; CDR3 protein: ASSAQGAGNTIY
J gene: TRBJ2-7; V gene: TRBV5-1; D gene: NA; CDR3 protein: ASSQTGPTYEQY
J gene: TRBJ2-7; V gene: TRBV28; D gene: NA; CDR3 protein: ASSNPGTSLHGD
J gene: TRBJ2-3; V gene: TRBV2; D gene: NA; CDR3 protein: ASIHQDRLSTDTQY
J gene: TRBJ1-1; V gene: TRBV19; D gene: NA; CDR3 protein: ASSNRREMNTEAF
J gene: TRBJ2-2; V gene: TRBV5-6; D gene: NA; CDR3 protein: ASSSLDRDTGELF
J gene: TRBJ1-2; V gene: TRBV6-1; D gene: TRBD1; CDR3 protein: ASSWMTGGNGYT
J gene: TRBJ2-3; V gene: TRBV5-4; D gene: NA; CDR3 protein: ASSSRDKTTDTQY
J gene: TRBJ2-1; V gene: TRBV10-3; D gene: NA; CDR3 protein: AISEAGRTYNEQF
J gene: TRBJ1-6; V gene: TRBV3-1/TRBV3-2; D gene: NA; CDR3 protein: ASSRMTGIERPLH
J gene: TRBJ1-2; V gene: TRBV7-9; D gene: NA; CDR3 protein: ASSLVGGHYT
J gene: TRBJ1-6; V gene: TRBV2; D gene: TRBD1; CDR3 protein: ASRGQGNSPLH
J gene: TRBJ2-7; V gene: TRBV28; D gene: NA; CDR3 protein: ASSSEAGSSSYEQY
J gene: TRBJ2-1; V gene: TRBV25-1; D gene: NA; CDR3 protein: ASSGAVEQF
J gene: TRBJ2-1; V gene: TRBV6-2/TRBV6-3; D gene: NA; CDR3 protein: ASSYRSGVPSYNEQF
J gene: TRBJ1-2; V gene: TRBV2; D gene: TRBD1; CDR3 protein: ASRGNRGPSGYT
J gene: TRBJ2-2; V gene: TRBV19; D gene: TRBD1; CDR3 protein: ASSNRGGELF
J gene: TRBJ1-4; V gene: TRBV9; D gene: NA; CDR3 protein: ASSHTGTPEKLF